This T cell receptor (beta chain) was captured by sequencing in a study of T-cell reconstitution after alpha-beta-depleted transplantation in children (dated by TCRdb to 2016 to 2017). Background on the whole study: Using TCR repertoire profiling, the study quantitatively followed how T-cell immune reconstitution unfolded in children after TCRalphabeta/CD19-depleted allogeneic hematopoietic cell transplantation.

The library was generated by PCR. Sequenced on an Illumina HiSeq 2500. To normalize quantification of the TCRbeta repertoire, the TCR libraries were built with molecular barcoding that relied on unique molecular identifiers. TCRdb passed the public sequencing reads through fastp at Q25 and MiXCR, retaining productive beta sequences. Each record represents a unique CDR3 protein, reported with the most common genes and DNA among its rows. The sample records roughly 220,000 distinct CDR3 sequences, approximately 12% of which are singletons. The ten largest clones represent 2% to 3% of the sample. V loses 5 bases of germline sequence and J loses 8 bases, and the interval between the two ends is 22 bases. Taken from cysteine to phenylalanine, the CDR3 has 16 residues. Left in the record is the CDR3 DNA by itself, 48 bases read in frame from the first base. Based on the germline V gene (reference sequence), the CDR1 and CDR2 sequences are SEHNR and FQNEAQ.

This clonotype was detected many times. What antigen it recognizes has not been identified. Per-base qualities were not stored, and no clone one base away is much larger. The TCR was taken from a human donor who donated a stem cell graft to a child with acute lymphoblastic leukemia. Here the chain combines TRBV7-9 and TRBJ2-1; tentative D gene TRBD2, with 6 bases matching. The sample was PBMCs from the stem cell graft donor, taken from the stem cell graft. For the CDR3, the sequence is CASSPSLLALAHEQFF. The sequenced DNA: TGTGCCAGCAGCCCGTCGCTACTAGCTCTGGCCCATGAGCAGTTCTTC.